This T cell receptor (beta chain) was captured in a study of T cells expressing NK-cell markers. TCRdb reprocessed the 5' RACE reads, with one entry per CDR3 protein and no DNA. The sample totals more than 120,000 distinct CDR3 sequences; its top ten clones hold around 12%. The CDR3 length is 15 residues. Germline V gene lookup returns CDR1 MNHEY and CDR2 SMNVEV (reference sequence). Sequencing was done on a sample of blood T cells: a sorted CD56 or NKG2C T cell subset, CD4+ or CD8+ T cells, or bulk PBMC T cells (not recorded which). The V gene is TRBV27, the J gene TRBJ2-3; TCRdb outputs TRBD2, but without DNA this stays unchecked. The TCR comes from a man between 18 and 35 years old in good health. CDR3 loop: CASSHTSGRADTQYF.